The 23 T cell receptor beta chains presented below share a single source sample, sequenced in a study of cytomegalovirus exposure and HLA in healthy donors. With 60 Vbeta and 13 Jbeta primers, the PCR was carried out. Assay: immunoSEQ multiplex PCR; the TCRdb copy retains only in-frame clones and omits some. The sample contains 95,000 to 150,000 clones, approximately 72% of which appear only once. Sample: PBMCs. These receptor sequences come from a man aged 18-30 years in good health and CMV-seronegative.

This sequence joins TRBV7-6 and TRBJ2-5; 8 positions agree with TRBD2. Germline trimming cut 3 bases from V and 0 bases from J; bases unmatched to any gene: 3. Germline assignment: CDR1 SGHVS and CDR2 FNYEAQ. This CDR3 has 15 residues. The CDR3 region is CASSFLAGNQETQYF. In DNA, the CDR3 is TGTGCCAGCAGCTTCCTAGCGGGCAACCAAGAGACCCAGTACTTC.

There are a few counts of this clone. An end of the junction does not agree with germline; a read error may underlie this. The chain joins TRBV6-1 to TRBJ1-5, with 7 bases aligning to TRBD1. This CDR3 spans 16 amino acids. The germline gives CDR1 MNHNS, CDR2 SASEGT. In nucleotides, the CDR3 is TGTGCCCGCAGTGCGGTGACAGGGACTAGCAATCAGCCCCAGCATTTT. Translated: CARSAVTGTSNQPQHF.

The chain carries TRBV30 and TRBJ1-2; no clear D gene. Per the germline V gene, CDR1 is GTSNPN and CDR2 is SVGIG (reference sequence). The CDR3 is 17 amino acids. Trimming shortened V by 5 bases and J by 3 bases, and 25 bases separated the two germline ends. In nucleotides, the CDR3 is TGTGCCTGGGGTATTCCCCCCCCCAGACGCAGGCACTATGGCTACACCTTC. Its translation: CAWGIPPPRRRHYGYTF.

In regard to this clone: Other DNA sequences in this specimen translate into the identical CDR3. V is TRBV7-9 and J is TRBJ1-1, with 8 nucleotides matching TRBD1. V lost 3 bases and J lost 2; bases outside the gene matches: 8. CDR3 length: 16 amino acids. Germline-derived CDR1 and CDR2 are SEHNR and FQNEAQ (reference sequence). The CDR3 DNA is TGTGCCAGCAGCTTGGACCCCGGACAGGGAAACACTGAAGCTTTCTTT. Translated, it gives CASSLDPGQGNTEAFF.

The chain couples TRBV29-1 to TRBJ1-2; D not certain. Germline lookup yields CDR1 SQVTM and CDR2 ANQGSEA. Trimming removed 7 bases from V and 4 bases from J, with 13 bases in between. The CDR3 has 12 residues. CDR3 DNA: TGCAGCGCATCGTGGAGCATCTATGGCTACACCTTC. Its translation is CSASWSIYGYTF.

In this sample, this clone turned up once. The chain is built from TRBV5-1 and TRBJ2-1; weak D call: TRBD1 (6 bases). The ends were cut back, 4 bases at V and 3 bases at J, with 14 bases in the middle. Germline CDR1 is SGHRS and CDR2 is YFSETQ. The CDR3 totals 15 residues. The CDR3 protein is CASSPRVGGYNEQFF. Written as DNA, the CDR3 is TGCGCCAGCAGCCCCCGGGTAGGGGGCTACAATGAGCAGTTCTTC.

The chain links TRBV29-1 to TRBJ2-5, with D unresolved. The J call may be in error: the DNA end matches TRBJ2-7 better. Germline CDR1 and CDR2: SQVTM and ANQGSEA. The CDR3 runs 11 residues. CDR3 protein: CSVGTAYEQYF. The CDR3 DNA sequence: TGCAGCGTAGGCACAGCCTACGAGCAGTACTTC.

The V and J genes are TRBV5-4 and TRBJ2-3; 8 positions match TRBD1. In germline, CDR1 is SGHNT, CDR2 YYREEE (reference sequence). J gave up 0 bases and V 4 bases, and 4 bases lay outside the gene matches. CDR3 length: 15 amino acids. The CDR3: CASSIWTGSTDTQYF. DNA for the CDR3: TGTGCCAGCAGCATATGGACAGGGAGCACAGATACGCAGTATTTT. Full variable domain (rest looked up from reference TRBV5-4 and TRBJ2-3): ETGVTQSPTHLIKTRGQQVTLRCSSQSGHNTVSWYQQALGQGPQFIFQYYREEENGRGNFPPRFSGLQFPNYSSELNVNALELDDSALYLCASSIWTGSTDTQYFGPGTRLTVL.

The CDR3 nucleotides read TGTGCCTGGACCGAGGGCAGTCAGCTGGGTGGGGCCAACGTCCTGACTTTC. It specifies CAWTEGSQLGGANVLTF. The chain is built from TRBV30 and TRBJ2-6; D is possibly TRBD2 (5 bases). This CDR3 is built from 17 residues. V shed 4 bases and J shed 3 bases, with 19 bases lying between them. Germline CDR1 reads GTSNPN; CDR2 reads SVGIG (reference sequence).

Turning to this clone: Compared with germline, one end of the junction differs, possibly owing to a read error. Here the CDR3 reads CASSLTGSNYGYPF. The CDR3 DNA is TGTGCCAGCAGCTTGACAGGGTCAAACTATGGCTACCCCTTC. J is TRBJ1-2 and V is TRBV7-9; 7 positions match TRBD1. This CDR3 is 14 amino acids long. Germline V CDR1 and CDR2: SEHNR, FQNEAQ (reference sequence).

The chain has TRBV11-2 and TRBJ2-5; D gene unclear. The V end lost 1 base, the J end lost 1 base, and 10 bases lay between the germline ends. The CDR3 runs 15 residues. Germline V gene lookup returns CDR1 SGHAT and CDR2 FQNNGV. The CDR3 nucleotides read TGTGCCAGCAGCTTAGGGCAGGCGTTCCAAGAGACCCAGTACTTC. Encoded protein: CASSLGQAFQETQYF.

The chain employs TRBV11-2 and TRBJ1-2, with D uncertain. The V gene lost 1 base and the J gene lost 4 bases, with 16 bases spanning the gap. The CDR3 runs to 16 residues. CDR1 is SGHAT and CDR2 is FQNNGV in the germline V gene. The CDR3 DNA reads TGTGCCAGCAGCTTAGGATTAGCACGGGGTATCTATGGCTACACCTTC. Protein product: CASSLGLARGIYGYTF.

This clone was seen more than once but under ten times. V gene TRBV5-1 combines with J gene TRBJ1-4; D call uncertain. The CDR3 has 14 amino acids. Germline loops: CDR1 SGHRS, CDR2 YFSETQ. V was trimmed by 5 bases and J by 7 bases, leaving 15 bases between them. CDR3 amino acids: CASSSRVSGEKLFF. CDR3 nucleotide sequence: TGCGCCAGCAGTTCCCGGGTCAGTGGTGAAAAACTGTTTTTT.

As concerns this clone: One end of the junction is discordant with germline, which a read error may explain. V and J are TRBV30 and TRBJ1-4; no firm D call. Germline loops: CDR1 GTSNPN, CDR2 SVGIG (reference sequence). There are 11 residues in the CDR3. CDR3 amino acids: CAWSSSDRTNF. The DNA for the CDR3 is TGTGCCTGGAGTTCCAGCGACCGAACCAATTTT.

This chain joins TRBV30 and TRBJ2-1, with 10 nucleotides matching TRBD1. This CDR3 has 14 residues. With V trimmed by 3 bases and J by 6 bases, 5 bases remained unmatched. Germline lookup yields CDR1 GTSNPN and CDR2 SVGIG (reference sequence). The DNA for the CDR3 is TGTGCCTGGAGCGGGTGGACAGGGGGCAATGAGCAGTTCTTC. Residues: CAWSGWTGGNEQFF.

CDR3 region: CASSLTQGMNTEAFF. CDR3 coding DNA: TGTGCCAGCAGTTTAACACAGGGCATGAACACTGAAGCTTTCTTT. The chain combines TRBV27 with TRBJ1-1, with D possibly TRBD1 on 6 matching bases. Deletions cut 2 bases from V and 0 bases from J, with 10 bases between. Germline V gene data show CDR1 as MNHEY and CDR2 as SMNVEV (reference sequence). The length of the CDR3 is 15 residues.

The rearrangement links TRBV28 to TRBJ1-5; 9 bases align to TRBD1. The V gene end was trimmed by 7 bases and the J gene end by 3 bases; junction bases not matched to a gene: 7. The CDR3 runs 15 residues. Germline CDR1 is MDHEN and CDR2 is SYDVKM. The DNA of the CDR3 is TGTGCCAGCATTGGGGACAGGGCGAACAATCAGCCCCAGCATTTT. This encodes CASIGDRANNQPQHF.

This clone appeared a single time. CDR3 sequence reads: CASSYSKRDRAYEQYF. The CDR3 DNA sequence: TGTGCCAGCAGTTACTCGAAAAGAGACAGGGCCTACGAGCAGTACTTC. J is TRBJ2-7 and V is TRBV6-5, with 7 bases identical to TRBD1. V was clipped by 0 bases and J by 2 bases; unmatched bases: 7. Germline-derived CDR1 and CDR2 are MNHEY and SVGAGI. The CDR3 loop spans 16 amino acids.

V gene TRBV9 combines with J gene TRBJ2-5; D possibly corresponds to TRBD2 (6 bases). V was cut by 2 bases and J by 0 bases, with 8 bases left in between. The CDR3 runs 14 residues. Germline CDR1 is SGDLS and CDR2 is YYNGEE. The CDR3 nucleotides read TGTGCCAGCAGCGTCGCGGGGTACCAAGAGACCCAGTACTTC. Protein sequence: CASSVAGYQETQYF.

The chain has TRBV27 and TRBJ2-7; 8 positions agree with TRBD2. V was pared by 3 bases and J by 0 bases, with 10 bases of the junction left unmatched. The CDR3 sequence is 17 residues long. The germline V gene encodes CDR1 MNHEY and CDR2 SMNVEV (reference sequence). CDR3 protein: CASSFSRTSRASYEQYF. The CDR3 region has the DNA TGTGCCAGCAGTTTCTCTCGGACTAGCCGGGCCTCCTACGAGCAGTACTTC.

The V gene is TRBV7-2, the J gene TRBJ2-7; D is possibly TRBD2 (5 bases). In germline, CDR1 is SGHTA, CDR2 FQGNSA. V was pared by 5 bases and J by 0 bases, with 11 bases between. The CDR3 consists of 14 residues. The CDR3 spells CASSLATSSYEQYF. DNA for the CDR3: TGTGCCAGCAGCCTGGCTACTAGCTCCTACGAGCAGTACTTC. The full variable domain, completed using reference TRBV7-2 and TRBJ2-7, is GAGVSQSPSNKVTEKGKDVELRCDPISGHTALYWYRQSLGQGLEFLIYFQGNSAPDKSGLPSDRFSAERTGGSVSTLTIQRTQQEDSAVYLCASSLATSSYEQYFGPGTRLTVT.

The gene calls are TRBV7-2 and TRBJ2-3; 8 nucleotides line up with TRBD2. Germline CDR1 and CDR2: SGHTA and FQGNSA. V lost 4 bases and J lost 4; bases outside the gene matches: 7. CDR3 length: 15 residues. The CDR3 reads CASSSPREAPDTQYF. CDR3 bases: TGTGCCAGCAGCTCCCCGCGGGAGGCTCCAGATACGCAGTATTTT. The full variable domain, its missing parts supplied by reference TRBV7-2 and TRBJ2-3, is GAGVSQSPSNKVTEKGKDVELRCDPISGHTALYWYRQSLGQGLEFLIYFQGNSAPDKSGLPSDRFSAERTGGSVSTLTIQRTQQEDSAVYLCASSSPREAPDTQYFGPGTRLTVL.

The V gene is TRBV11-2, the J gene TRBJ1-5; the D is unclear. Germline CDR1 reads SGHAT; CDR2 reads FQNNGV. CDR3 length: 13 amino acids. Trimming took off 0 bases at V and 5 bases at J, with 5 bases between the two ends. The CDR3 DNA reads as TGTGCCAGCAGCTTAGATGTATATCAGCCCCAGCATTTT. Amino acids: CASSLDVYQPQHF.